This is a list of T cell receptor beta chains from one sample in a study of blood T cell repertoires in COVID-19. The method was immunoSEQ multiplex PCR; TCRdb's version includes in-frame clones alone and lacks a portion of them. The sample contains 150,000 to 200,000 clones, around nine tenths of which appear only once. The specimen was peripheral blood. Receptor source: a human donor in a cohort sampled during active COVID-19. The CDR3 runs from the conserved cysteine through the conserved F or W. D genes are given only for firm matches. Size values are once, few and many counts, or a class for expanded clones, and some rows have none.

J gene	D gene	CDR3 length	V gene	clone size	CDR3 protein
TRBJ2-7	-	15	TRBV20-1	-	CSASTPPLGLYEQYF
TRBJ1-6	TRBD1	16	TRBV28	once	CASSPTEGARNSPLHF
TRBJ2-2	TRBD1	15	TRBV5-6	-	CASSLEGQGAGELFF
TRBJ2-7	-	14	TRBV11-3	-	CASSLVPGAGEQYF
TRBJ2-7	-	15	TRBV19	-	CASSEPGHVSYEQYF
TRBJ1-2	TRBD1	13	TRBV7-9	-	CASRDTGDYGYTF
TRBJ2-3	TRBD2	16	TRBV5-6	-	CASSSLAGDVADTQYF
TRBJ1-1	-	13	TRBV28	-	CASIQTGNTEAFF
TRBJ1-2	TRBD1	14	TRBV27	many	CASSRQGTGYGYTF
TRBJ2-7	TRBD1	14	TRBV4-1	many	CASSPGTGGYEQYF
TRBJ1-6	-	16	TRBV4-1	-	CASSHGWSERNSPLHF
TRBJ1-1	-	16	TRBV6-1	once	CASSESPGTINTEAFF
TRBJ2-5	TRBD1	13	TRBV25-1	-	CATSTGVDETQYF
TRBJ2-3	TRBD2	15	TRBV6-4	-	CASSGTSGGPDTQYF
TRBJ1-3	TRBD1	16	TRBV15	-	CATSGDRDRSGNTIYF
TRBJ2-1	TRBD2	15	TRBV7-6	once	CASSLAVPSGSLQFF
TRBJ2-3	TRBD2	16	TRBV28	once	CASSGLAGTRADTQYF
TRBJ2-2	-	14	TRBV7-6	-	CASSFSTSTGELFF
TRBJ2-3	TRBD2	14	TRBV7-2	-	CASRYSGGPDTQYF
TRBJ2-1	TRBD1	13	TRBV7-9	-	CASSLTGDNEQFF
TRBJ2-7	TRBD1	16	TRBV14	-	CASSRTGQGATYEQYF
TRBJ2-7	-	12	TRBV29-1	-	CSVALGAREQYF
TRBJ1-6	-	13	TRBV7-3	-	CASSLGHTSPLHF
TRBJ1-3	-	14	TRBV7-2	-	CASSPQSSGNTIYF
TRBJ1-5	-	18	TRBV19	-	CASSIRPPRGAGNQPQHF
TRBJ1-1	TRBD1	16	TRBV6-7	-	CARENDRDLMNTEAFF
TRBJ1-1	TRBD1	14	TRBV2	-	CASTLTGGNTEAFF
TRBJ1-5	-	12	TRBV20-1	once	CSASSGPGPQHF
TRBJ2-2	TRBD1	17	TRBV5-1	-	CASSLIGQGGVTGELFF
TRBJ1-6	-	17	TRBV1	-	CTSSSPGSPPLNSPLHF
TRBJ2-5	TRBD1	15	TRBV6-5	-	CASSQQGPRQETQYF
TRBJ2-3	-	14	TRBV6-5	-	CASSPGLATDTQYF
TRBJ2-3	TRBD2	16	TRBV3-1/TRBV3-2	once	CASSALAGAGTDTQYF
TRBJ2-7	TRBD2	16	TRBV28	-	CASSPTGTSGSYEQYF
TRBJ2-1	TRBD2	16	TRBV7-9	-	CASSPPSERGTNEQFF
TRBJ2-7	-	15	TRBV25-1	-	CASSPPHRSSYEQYF
TRBJ2-1	-	12	TRBV29-1	few	CSYRAPNNEQFF
TRBJ2-5	TRBD1	14	TRBV19	-	CASSRGQGQETQYF
TRBJ2-3	TRBD2	15	TRBV6-5	-	CASSRQRETTDTQYF
TRBJ1-4	-	17	TRBV14	-	CASSQAPGTSKGEKLFF
TRBJ2-7	TRBD1	14	TRBV3-1/TRBV3-2	-	CASSQRDRGYEQYF
TRBJ1-2	-	14	TRBV9	-	CASSVSGANYGYTF